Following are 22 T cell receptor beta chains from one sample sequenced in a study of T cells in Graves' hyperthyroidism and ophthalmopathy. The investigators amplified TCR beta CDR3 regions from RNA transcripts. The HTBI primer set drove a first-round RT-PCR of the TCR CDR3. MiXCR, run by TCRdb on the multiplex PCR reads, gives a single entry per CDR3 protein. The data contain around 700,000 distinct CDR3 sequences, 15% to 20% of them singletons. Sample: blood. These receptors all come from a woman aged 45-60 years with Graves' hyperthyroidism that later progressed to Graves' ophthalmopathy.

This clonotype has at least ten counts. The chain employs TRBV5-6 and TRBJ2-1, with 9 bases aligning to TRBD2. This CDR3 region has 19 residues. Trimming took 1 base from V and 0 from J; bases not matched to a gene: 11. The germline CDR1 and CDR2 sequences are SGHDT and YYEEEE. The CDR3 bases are TGTGCCAGCAGCTTGCGGGCGGGGGGGGGCTCGAGCTCCTACAATGAGCAGTTCTTC. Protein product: CASSLRAGGGSSSYNEQFF.

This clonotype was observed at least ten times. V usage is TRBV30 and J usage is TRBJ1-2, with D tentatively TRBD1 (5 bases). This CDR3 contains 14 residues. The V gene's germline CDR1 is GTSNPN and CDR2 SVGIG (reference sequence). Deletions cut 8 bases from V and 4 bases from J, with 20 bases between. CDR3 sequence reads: CATPDTQVFYGYTF. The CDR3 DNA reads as TGTGCCACGCCGGACACTCAAGTCTTCTATGGCTACACCTTC.

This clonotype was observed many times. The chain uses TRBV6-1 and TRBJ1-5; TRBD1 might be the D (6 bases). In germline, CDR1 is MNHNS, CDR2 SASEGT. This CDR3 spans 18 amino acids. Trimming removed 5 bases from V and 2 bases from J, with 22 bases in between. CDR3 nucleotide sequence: TGTGCCAGCAGTTCGCAATACAGGGCCCAGGGAGGCAATCAGCCCCAGCATTTT. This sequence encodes CASSSQYRAQGGNQPQHF.

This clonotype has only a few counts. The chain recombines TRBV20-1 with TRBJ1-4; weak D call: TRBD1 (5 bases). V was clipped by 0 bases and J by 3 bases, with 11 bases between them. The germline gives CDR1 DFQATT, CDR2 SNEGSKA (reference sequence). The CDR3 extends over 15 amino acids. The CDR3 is CSARDSGRANEKLFF. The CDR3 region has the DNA TGCAGTGCTAGAGATTCGGGCAGGGCTAATGAAAAACTGTTTTTT.

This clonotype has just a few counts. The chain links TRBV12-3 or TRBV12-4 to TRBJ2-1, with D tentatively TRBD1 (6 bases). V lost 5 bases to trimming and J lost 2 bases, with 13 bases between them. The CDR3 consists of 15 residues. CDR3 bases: TGTGCCAGCAGTACCCCCGGACAGCCCTACAATGAGCAGTTCTTC. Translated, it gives CASSTPGQPYNEQFF.

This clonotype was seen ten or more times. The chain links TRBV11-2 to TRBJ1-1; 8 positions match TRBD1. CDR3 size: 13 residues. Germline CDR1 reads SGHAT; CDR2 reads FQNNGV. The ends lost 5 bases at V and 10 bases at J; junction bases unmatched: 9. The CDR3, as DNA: TGTGCCAGCAGCCTCAACCTCGACAGGGGAGCTTTCTTT. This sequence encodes CASSLNLDRGAFF.

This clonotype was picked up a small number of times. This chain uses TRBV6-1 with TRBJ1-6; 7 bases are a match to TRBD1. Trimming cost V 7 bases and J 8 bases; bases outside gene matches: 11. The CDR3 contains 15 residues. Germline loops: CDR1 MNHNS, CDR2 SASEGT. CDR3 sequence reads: CASTHDQGVDSPLHF. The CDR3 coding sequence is TGTGCCAGCACCCACGACCAGGGGGTCGATTCACCCCTCCACTTT.

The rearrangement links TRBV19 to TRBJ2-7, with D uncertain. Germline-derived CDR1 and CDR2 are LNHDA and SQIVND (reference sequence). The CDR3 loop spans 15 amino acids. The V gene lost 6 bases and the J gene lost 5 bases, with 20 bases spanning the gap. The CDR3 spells CASRRKGTAANEQYF. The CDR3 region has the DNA TGTGCCAGTAGGAGGAAAGGAACCGCAGCGAACGAGCAGTACTTC.

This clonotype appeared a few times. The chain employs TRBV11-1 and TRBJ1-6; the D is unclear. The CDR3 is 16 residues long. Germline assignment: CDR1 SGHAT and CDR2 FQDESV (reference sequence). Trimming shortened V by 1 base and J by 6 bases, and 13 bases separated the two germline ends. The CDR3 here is CASSLGGALINSPLHF. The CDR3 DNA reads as TGTGCCAGCAGCTTAGGGGGTGCGCTGATTAATTCACCCCTCCACTTT.

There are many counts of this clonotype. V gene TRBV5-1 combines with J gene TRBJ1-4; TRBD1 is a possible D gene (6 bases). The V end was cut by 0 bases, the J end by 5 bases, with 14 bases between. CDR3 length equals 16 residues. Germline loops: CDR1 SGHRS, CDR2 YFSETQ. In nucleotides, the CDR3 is TGCGCCAGCAGCTTGGCCAGGTGGGACACCAATGAAAAACTGTTTTTT. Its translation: CASSLARWDTNEKLFF. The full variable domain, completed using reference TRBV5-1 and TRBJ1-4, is KAGVTQTPRYLIKTRGQQVTLSCSPISGHRSVSWYQQTPGQGLQFLFEYFSETQRNKGNFPGRFSGRQFSNSRSEMNVSTLELGDSALYLCASSLARWDTNEKLFFGSGTQLSVL.

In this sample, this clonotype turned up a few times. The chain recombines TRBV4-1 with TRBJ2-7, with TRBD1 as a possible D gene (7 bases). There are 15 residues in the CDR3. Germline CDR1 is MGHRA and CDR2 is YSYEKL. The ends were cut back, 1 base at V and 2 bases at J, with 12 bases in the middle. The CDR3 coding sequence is TGCGCCAGCAGCCAAGCCGCGGGACAGACCTACGAGCAGTACTTC. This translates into CASSQAAGQTYEQYF.

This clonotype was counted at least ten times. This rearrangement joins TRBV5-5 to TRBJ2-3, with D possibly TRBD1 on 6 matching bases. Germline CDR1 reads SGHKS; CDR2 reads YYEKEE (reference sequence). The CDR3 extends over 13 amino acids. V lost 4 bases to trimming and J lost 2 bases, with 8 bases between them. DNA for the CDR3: TGTGCCAGCAGCAGGACAGTCACAGATACGCAGTATTTT. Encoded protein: CASSRTVTDTQYF.

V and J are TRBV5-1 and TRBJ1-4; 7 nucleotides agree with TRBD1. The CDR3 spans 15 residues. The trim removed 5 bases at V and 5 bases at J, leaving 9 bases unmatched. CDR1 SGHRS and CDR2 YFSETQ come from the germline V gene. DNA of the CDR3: TGCGCCAGCAGAGGGGGGGGACAGACCAATGAAAAACTGTTTTTT. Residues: CASRGGGQTNEKLFF.

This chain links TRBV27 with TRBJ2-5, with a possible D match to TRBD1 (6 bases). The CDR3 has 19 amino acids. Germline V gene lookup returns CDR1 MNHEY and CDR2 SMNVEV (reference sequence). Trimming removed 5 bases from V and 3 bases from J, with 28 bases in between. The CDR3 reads CASSHHPGALGDTKETQYF. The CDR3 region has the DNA TGTGCCAGCAGTCACCACCCCGGGGCCTTGGGGGACACCAAAGAGACCCAGTACTTC.

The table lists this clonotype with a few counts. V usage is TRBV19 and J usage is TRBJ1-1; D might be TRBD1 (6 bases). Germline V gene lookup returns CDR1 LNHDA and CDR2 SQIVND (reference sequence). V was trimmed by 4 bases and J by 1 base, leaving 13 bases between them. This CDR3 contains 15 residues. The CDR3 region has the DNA TGTGCCAGTAGTAACGCCTTCAGGGGGAACACTGAAGCTTTCTTT. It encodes CASSNAFRGNTEAFF.

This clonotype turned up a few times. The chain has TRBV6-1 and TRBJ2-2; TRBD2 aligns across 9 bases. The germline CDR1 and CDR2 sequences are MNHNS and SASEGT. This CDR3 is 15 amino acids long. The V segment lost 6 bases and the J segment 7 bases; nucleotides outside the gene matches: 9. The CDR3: CASRGLASGVGELFF. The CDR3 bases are TGTGCCAGCAGGGGACTAGCTAGCGGAGTCGGGGAGCTGTTTTTT.

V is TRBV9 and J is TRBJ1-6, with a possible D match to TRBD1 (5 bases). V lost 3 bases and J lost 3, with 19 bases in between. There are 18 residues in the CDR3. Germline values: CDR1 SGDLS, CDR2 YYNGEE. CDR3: CASSGGTLATNYNSPLHF. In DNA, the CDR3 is TGTGCCAGCAGCGGCGGGACTCTCGCCACCAACTATAATTCACCCCTCCACTTT.

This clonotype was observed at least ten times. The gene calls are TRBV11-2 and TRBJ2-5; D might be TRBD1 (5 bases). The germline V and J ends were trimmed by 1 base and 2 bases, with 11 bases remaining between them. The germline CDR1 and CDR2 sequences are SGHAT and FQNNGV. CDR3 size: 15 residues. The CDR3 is CASSLAWRTQETQYF. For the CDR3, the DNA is TGTGCCAGCAGCTTAGCGTGGCGGACACAAGAGACCCAGTACTTC.

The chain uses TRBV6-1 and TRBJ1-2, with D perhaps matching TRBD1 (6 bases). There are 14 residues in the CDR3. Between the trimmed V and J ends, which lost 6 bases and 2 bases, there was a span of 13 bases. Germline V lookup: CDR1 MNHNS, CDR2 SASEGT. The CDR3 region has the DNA TGTGCCAGCAGAACAGACAGGTCCAACTATGGCTACACCTTC. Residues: CASRTDRSNYGYTF.

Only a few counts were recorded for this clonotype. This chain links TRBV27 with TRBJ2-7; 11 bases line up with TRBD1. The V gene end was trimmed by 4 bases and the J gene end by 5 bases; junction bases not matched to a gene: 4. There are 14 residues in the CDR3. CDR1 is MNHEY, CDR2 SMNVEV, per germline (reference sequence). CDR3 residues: CASSSLDRGHEQYF. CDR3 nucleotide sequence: TGTGCCAGCAGTTCCCTGGACAGGGGGCACGAGCAGTACTTC.

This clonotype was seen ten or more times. The CDR3, as DNA: TGTGCCAGCAGCCAGGCGGGGGCGCGGCAGCCCCAGCATTTT. This translates into CASSQAGARQPQHF. The chain recombines TRBV12-3 or TRBV12-4 with TRBJ1-5, with TRBD1 as a possible D gene (6 bases). The length of the CDR3 is 14 residues. V was clipped by 6 bases and J by 7 bases, with 16 bases between them.

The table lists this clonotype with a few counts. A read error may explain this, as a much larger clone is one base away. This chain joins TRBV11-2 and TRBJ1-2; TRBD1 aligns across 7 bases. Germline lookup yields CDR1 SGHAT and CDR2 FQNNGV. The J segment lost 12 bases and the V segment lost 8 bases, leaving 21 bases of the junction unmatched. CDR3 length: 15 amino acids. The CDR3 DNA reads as TGTGCCAGCGGCTGGAGCATGGGACAGTCCACGGTGAACACCTTC. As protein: CASGWSMGQSTVNTF.